This is a list of T cell receptor beta chains from one sample in a study of OX40 agonist ivuxolimab in advanced cancers. Measured with immunoSEQ multiplex PCR; TCRdb has only the in-frame clones, and not every one. The table includes approximately 35,000 clones, about 74% detected once. This specimen was CD4+ or CD8+ T cells sorted from blood, taken in a trial of the OX40 agonist ivuxolimab. These receptor sequences come from an adult with an advanced solid tumor such as melanoma, head and neck, liver or kidney cancer. CDR3s include the opening cysteine and the closing phenylalanine or tryptophan. D genes are given only for firm matches.

CDR3 protein,D gene,V gene
CASSRTAQETQYF,.,TRBV2
CAHGVNYGYTF,.,TRBV6-6
CASSPGGVNGYTF,TRBD1,TRBV7-2
CASSLEGLGGYTF,.,TRBV5-5
CASSYGQSLTRGGYTF,.,TRBV6-5
CASSAQQGHGYTF,TRBD1,TRBV6-4
CASSIRGQGPSGNTIYF,TRBD1,TRBV7-8
CASKVEQGNEKLFF,.,TRBV5-1
CASSFDPGPRATGELFF,.,TRBV5-1
CASSLQGASYNEQFF,TRBD1,TRBV7-9
CASRSDGVSGNTIYF,.,TRBV5-1
CASSILGQGYGYTF,TRBD1,TRBV19
CASSAGDRDRYTF,.,TRBV27
CSVVWGEGNTIYF,.,TRBV29-1
CASSQGTGSVDQPQHF,TRBD1,TRBV4-2
CARSILAKNIQYF,.,TRBV21-1
CASSPQDGNYGYTF,.,TRBV5-1
CASSEPDTQYF,.,TRBV6-1
CASSNSLGLAGGAPGELFF,TRBD2,TRBV27
CASSQKDLGNTIYF,.,TRBV5-4
CASSLGTGDVYEQYF,TRBD1,TRBV27
CASSQTSGTSGGLQETQYF,TRBD2,TRBV4-2
CASSLQGASNSPLHF,TRBD1,TRBV6-1
CASSHGTNSYEQYF,TRBD2,TRBV6-1
CASSIKINYGYTF,.,TRBV19
CASSFKGEDTQYF,.,TRBV7-8
CSVEPSGGIQETQYF,TRBD2,TRBV29-1
CASSQEPGTGGRQPQHF,TRBD1,TRBV4-1
CASRRTGAYNSPLHF,TRBD1,TRBV7-9
CASSRFRTASGNTIYF,.,TRBV11-2
CATAGDYSNQPQHF,.,TRBV6-6
CASSRGQGIMDTEAFF,TRBD1,TRBV11-2
CASRDRSRDTQYF,.,TRBV6-1
CASSLFMSGGETQYF,TRBD1,TRBV7-6
CASTQRGVYNEQFF,.,TRBV7-8
CSVGGVSNYGYTF,.,TRBV29-1
CASSYIGGYGYTF,.,TRBV6-5
CASSPRPKSGGLQDTQYF,TRBD2,TRBV7-6
CASSRDGYYGYTF,.,TRBV6-1
CAWTRTAGNTIYF,.,TRBV30
CASSEARNTEAFF,.,TRBV7-3
CATSRVLQDGYTF,.,TRBV15
CAWRPGSAGSPLHF,.,TRBV30
CASSLGLAESTDTQYF,TRBD2,TRBV5-1
CASSTDYWTDTQYF,.,TRBV19